Listed below are T cell receptor beta chains from one sample, sequenced in a study of PD-1 blockade in classical Hodgkin lymphoma. Some clones are missing from TCRdb's copy, which holds only in-frame ones; the method was immunoSEQ multiplex PCR. The repertoire consists of about 21,000 clones, with approximately 74% occurring once and the leading ten covering about 22%. Sequenced material: peripheral blood mononuclear cells (PBMCs), taken at baseline. All receptors come from a human donor with classical Hodgkin lymphoma. CDR3s include the opening cysteine and the closing phenylalanine or tryptophan. A D gene is named only where the DNA matches it firmly. Where a row states a size, it is once, few, many or the class of an expanded clone; other rows omit it.

>-|TRBV28|-|TRBJ1-4
TGTGCCAGCCAACGGCCGGGTGAAAAACTGTTTTTT
CASQRPGEKLFF
>-|TRBV7-3|-|TRBJ2-3
TGTGCCAGCAGCTTATTCGGGGGGCTAGCGCCCCGTCCAGATACGCAGTATTTT
CASSLFGGLAPRPDTQYF
>-|TRBV2|TRBD1|TRBJ2-3
TGTGCCAGCAGTTGGGACAGAGGTAGCACAGATACGCAGTATTTT
CASSWDRGSTDTQYF
>-|TRBV5-8|-|TRBJ2-6
TGTGCCAGCAGCTTGGCCCGGCGCTCTGGGGCCAACGTCCTGACTTTC
CASSLARRSGANVLTF
>-|TRBV18|-|TRBJ2-5
TGTGCCAGCTCACCAGGGGAGGTGACCCAGTACTTC
CASSPGEVTQYF
>-|TRBV28|TRBD1|TRBJ2-5
TGTGCCAGCGGCGACAGGGGCCCTACCCGGGAGACCCAGTACTTC
CASGDRGPTRETQYF
>-|TRBV4-3|-|TRBJ2-2
TGCGCCAGCAGCCAAGGGCCGGCATACACCGGGGAGCTGTTTTTT
CASSQGPAYTGELFF
>-|TRBV5-6|-|TRBJ2-7
TGTGCCAGCAGCCGTGACAGCTACGAGCAGTACTTC
CASSRDSYEQYF
>-|TRBV29-1|-|TRBJ1-1
TGCAGCGTTGAAGGGGGGGCCACTGAAGCTTTCTTT
CSVEGGATEAFF
>few|TRBV7-2|TRBD1|TRBJ2-1
TGTGCCAGCGGCCTTGGGACAGGGTATGATGAGCAGTTCTTC
CASGLGTGYDEQFF
>-|TRBV11-3|TRBD1|TRBJ2-7
TGTGCCAGCAGCCTCCCCGGGACAGGGACCTACGAGCAGTACTTC
CASSLPGTGTYEQYF
>few|TRBV12-5|TRBD1|TRBJ1-2
TGTGCTAGTGGTTTGCCCTCACCCGGGACAGGGCCGGGCTATGGCTACACCTTC
CASGLPSPGTGPGYGYTF
>-|TRBV18|TRBD1|TRBJ1-1
TGTGCCAGCTCACCACCAGGGACAGTTGAAGCTTTCTTT
CASSPPGTVEAFF
>few|TRBV30|-|TRBJ1-1
TGTGCCTGGAGTGTATACGCTGAAGCTTTCTTT
CAWSVYAEAFF
>-|TRBV5-1|TRBD1|TRBJ1-1
TGCGCCAGCAGCTTACTCGGACAGGGGAACACTGAAGCTTTCTTT
CASSLLGQGNTEAFF
>-|TRBV25-1|-|TRBJ2-7
TGTGCCAGCAGTCAGGCCTACGAGCAGTACTTC
CASSQAYEQYF
>-|TRBV6-5|TRBD1|TRBJ2-7
TGTGCCAGCAGTTACGTGGGACAGGGGGCAACCTACGAGCAGTACTTC
CASSYVGQGATYEQYF
>-|TRBV19|TRBD1|TRBJ2-7
TGTGCCAGTAAAAACCAAAGGGGGCCAGGCGAGCAGTACTTC
CASKNQRGPGEQYF
>-|TRBV19|TRBD1|TRBJ1-1
TGTGCCAGTAGTATAGGGGGGACAGTAGTTAACACTGAAGCTTTCTTT
CASSIGGTVVNTEAFF
>-|TRBV28|TRBD2|TRBJ2-7
TGTGCCAGCAGAACTAGCGGGAGCGACGAGCAGTACTTC
CASRTSGSDEQYF
>-|TRBV25-1|-|TRBJ2-7
TGTGCCAGCAGTGACGGCGGATACTACGAGCAGTACTTC
CASSDGGYYEQYF
>few|TRBV11-2|TRBD1|TRBJ2-7
TGTGCCAGCAGCCTCCAGACAGGGGGAGTCGAGCAGTACTTC
CASSLQTGGVEQYF
>-|TRBV7-3|TRBD1|TRBJ2-1
TGTGCCAGCAGCAAAGTTCCCGGGACAGGGGGCAATGAGCAGTTCTTC
CASSKVPGTGGNEQFF
>-|TRBV6-1|-|TRBJ1-5
TGTGCCAGCAGTGCCTGGACGAATCAGCCCCAGCATTTT
CASSAWTNQPQHF
>few|TRBV7-9|-|TRBJ1-6
TGTGCCAGCAGCTTAGGCAGGGTTGATTCACCCCTCCACTTT
CASSLGRVDSPLHF
>-|TRBV5-1|TRBD2|TRBJ2-1
TGCGCCAGCAGCTTGGGTTTAGGGGCGGGAGGTGTGACTAATGAGCAGTTCTTC
CASSLGLGAGGVTNEQFF
>-|TRBV28|-|TRBJ2-7
TGTGCCAGCAGTTTAGAGGGTGCGCTCAACTACGAGCAGTACTTC
CASSLEGALNYEQYF
>-|TRBV10-2|-|TRBJ1-6
TGCGCCAGCAGTGAGTCGAATCCCTGGGAGGGTCCCCTCCACTTT
CASSESNPWEGPLHF
>few|TRBV7-9|-|TRBJ2-5
TGTGCCAGCAGCCCATGGGGCGGCTTGGGGGAAAAAGAGACCCAGTACTTC
CASSPWGGLGEKETQYF
>-|TRBV30|-|TRBJ1-3
TGTGCCTGGAGTGTTGGGACATCAACTGGAAACACCATATATTTT
CAWSVGTSTGNTIYF
>-|TRBV27|-|TRBJ2-3
TGTGCCAGCAGTTTAGGCCCAGCAGCCCGTTTCAGCACAGATACGCAGTATTTT
CASSLGPAARFSTDTQYF